This is a list of T cell receptor beta chains from one sample in a study of shared clonotypes between healthy human individuals. Using immunoSEQ multiplex PCR, the repertoire was profiled, and TCRdb retains in-frame clones only, with some absent. The top ten clones hold 0.3% to 0.45% of a sample with more than 1,200,000 clones, 98% to 99% of them seen once. The sequenced sample consisted of naive CD4+ T cells sorted from blood. The receptors here all came from a man aged 30 to 45 in good health. Each CDR3 is given with its conserved first and last residue. Fields, in order: V gene, D gene, J gene, CDR3 protein. The D gene is left open where the match is weak.

TRBV15	.	TRBJ2-7	CATSRPGPGSYEQYF
TRBV15	.	TRBJ2-7	CATGHGRSGYEQYF
TRBV27	TRBD2	TRBJ2-1	CASGGGNEQFF
TRBV7-9	TRBD2	TRBJ2-7	CASSLTSGPSYEQYF
TRBV7-2	.	TRBJ2-1	CASSFREHPDYNEQFF
TRBV18	.	TRBJ2-7	CASSPEVSSYEQYF
TRBV7-9	.	TRBJ2-1	CASSLVVRGIYEQFF
TRBV9	TRBD1	TRBJ1-2	CASSADGTAYGYTF
TRBV5-1	.	TRBJ2-7	CASSPRVPYEQYF
TRBV10-1	TRBD2	TRBJ2-3	CASSETGTSESTDTQYF
TRBV15	.	TRBJ1-5	CATSNSGIWSNQPQHF
TRBV15	.	TRBJ1-4	CATSYRRNEKLFF
TRBV19	.	TRBJ1-2	CASSPWRSRAFYGYTF
TRBV5-1	TRBD1	TRBJ2-7	CASSTGTGRHEQYF
TRBV9	.	TRBJ2-7	CASSVNPYRPYEQYF
TRBV6-5	.	TRBJ1-1	CASGGRGGNTEAFF
TRBV28	.	TRBJ2-3	CASSFGLRNLRDTQYF
TRBV9	TRBD2	TRBJ2-1	CASSGGRGQFF
TRBV29-1	.	TRBJ2-5	CSAGLPGETQYF
TRBV5-4	TRBD1	TRBJ2-7	CASSFTPGTGLGYEQYF
TRBV9	TRBD2	TRBJ2-1	CASSVGGTSYNEQFF
TRBV4-3	.	TRBJ1-2	CASSQNRAANYGYTF
TRBV5-1	TRBD1	TRBJ2-2	CASSSRTGGTGELFF
TRBV9	.	TRBJ2-2	CASSGPGGELFF
TRBV9	.	TRBJ2-4	CASSVGLAGVENIQYF
TRBV19	.	TRBJ2-7	CASSIVHRTYEQYF
TRBV27	.	TRBJ1-5	CASSSLVGSNQPQHF
TRBV10-2	.	TRBJ2-3	CASSPADTQYF
TRBV7-2	.	TRBJ1-1	CASSPWSALDDTEAFF
TRBV2	.	TRBJ2-7	CATTGDVGYEQYF
TRBV7-9	.	TRBJ2-1	CASRPGDEQFF
TRBV11-2	TRBD2	TRBJ2-1	CASIPGLAFPYNEQFF
TRBV11-3	.	TRBJ2-5	CASSLGPNQETQYF
TRBV27	.	TRBJ1-1	CASSFAGMNTEAFF
TRBV7-8	.	TRBJ1-2	CASSHLRGGMDYGYTF
TRBV5-1	.	TRBJ1-2	CASSLEGRTQNGYTF
TRBV5-5	TRBD2	TRBJ2-7	CASSLRLAGAYEQYF
TRBV5-5	TRBD2	TRBJ2-1	CASSSLLAGTYNEQFF
TRBV15	.	TRBJ2-1	CATSGVGERNEQFF
TRBV9	.	TRBJ1-2	CASSVLGGTNYGYTF
TRBV5-1	.	TRBJ1-5	CASSPDSNQPQHF
TRBV29-1	TRBD2	TRBJ2-1	CSVNPTSGLYNEQFF
TRBV7-8	.	TRBJ2-7	CASTRGSRTYEQYF
TRBV5-6	.	TRBJ1-5	CASSERGIQPQHF
TRBV4-1	TRBD1	TRBJ1-5	CASSHRDRDQPQHF
TRBV21-1	.	TRBJ1-2	CASSIRNNYGYTF
TRBV7-6	.	TRBJ2-5	CASSTNFGGGSTQYF
TRBV6-5	.	TRBJ2-7	CASSYIGGISYEQYF
TRBV5-6	.	TRBJ1-2	CASTRTSYGYTF
TRBV6-6	.	TRBJ1-5	CASSYSDLNQPQHF
TRBV7-2	.	TRBJ2-7	CASSFSGGAGEQYF
TRBV6-1	.	TRBJ1-2	CATTVAYGYTF
TRBV5-1	.	TRBJ2-7	CASARGTNSYEQYF
TRBV6-6	.	TRBJ1-4	CASRRDFEKLFF
TRBV15	TRBD2	TRBJ2-3	CATSLSGRTDTQYF
TRBV6-4	.	TRBJ2-7	CASSEPRQALRSSYEQYF
TRBV11-3	TRBD1	TRBJ2-1	CASSVRTGGYYNEQFF
TRBV5-8	.	TRBJ2-3	CASPSPGVADTQYF